These 30 T cell receptor beta chains were all obtained from the same sample, sequenced in a study of cytomegalovirus exposure and HLA in healthy donors. This PCR relied on a set of 60 Vbeta primers and 13 Jbeta primers. The data were produced by immunoSEQ multiplex PCR, yet TCRdb's version contains in-frame clones alone and is incomplete. The sample includes around 150,000 clones, roughly 72% of them seen just once. Sequenced: PBMCs. These receptors came from a man in his forties in good health and CMV-seropositive.

This clone occurred a few times. The CDR3, as DNA: TGTGCCACCAGCACCAGACAGGCACAGGGCGAAAAACTGTTTTTT. Protein product: CATSTRQAQGEKLFF. This chain connects TRBV15 to TRBJ1-4, with D possibly matching TRBD1 (6 bases). V lost 4 bases, J lost 8 bases, and 17 bases lay in between. Germline CDR1 and CDR2: LNHNV and YYDKDF (reference sequence). The CDR3 loop spans 15 amino acids.

The genes are TRBV7-9 and TRBJ1-4; the D gene is possibly TRBD1 (5 bases). The CDR3 spans 16 residues. Germline V gene data show CDR1 as SEHNR and CDR2 as FQNEAQ (reference sequence). Trimming pared 1 base from V and 8 bases from J, leaving 17 bases between. Written as DNA, the CDR3 is TGTGCCAGCAGCTTAGGAAAAGGTGGGGCTAGAGAAAAACTGTTTTTT. Amino acid sequence: CASSLGKGGAREKLFF.

The CDR3 region has the DNA TGTGCTAGTGGTTTCTCACAGGGGGCAGGCAATGAGCAGTTCTTC. The encoded protein is CASGFSQGAGNEQFF. The chain employs TRBV12-5 and TRBJ2-1; 9 bases are a match to TRBD1. Trimming removed 3 bases from V and 6 bases from J; junction bases left unmatched: 6. From germline, CDR1 is LGHNT and CDR2 FRNRAP. The CDR3 length is 15 residues.

This clone was picked up one time. The chain is built from TRBV6-1 and TRBJ1-5; perhaps TRBD1 as D (5 bases). Germline CDR1 reads MNHNS; CDR2 reads SASEGT. This CDR3 region has 14 residues. V was shortened by 7 bases and J by 3 bases, with 13 bases between the two germline ends. The CDR3 nucleotides are TGTGCCAGCACCGCAGGGTGGGTCAATCAGCCCCAGCATTTT. Translating gives CASTAGWVNQPQHF.

The chain joins TRBV7-2 to TRBJ2-7; TRBD2 matches at 9 bases. Germline V gene data show CDR1 as SGHTA and CDR2 as FQGNSA. CDR3 length: 15 amino acids. Trimming removed 2 bases from V and 2 bases from J; junction bases left unmatched: 4. As DNA, the CDR3 is TGTGCCAGCAGCTTAAGGACTAGCGCCCCCTACGAGCAGTACTTC. It yields the protein CASSLRTSAPYEQYF.

The V call is TRBV10-3, the J call TRBJ2-2; 7 nucleotides agree with TRBD2. CDR1 is ENHRY, CDR2 SYGVKD, per germline. The CDR3 sequence is 15 residues long. Trimming at V came to 0 bases and at J to 6 bases, leaving 4 bases not matched to a gene. DNA of the CDR3: TGTGCCATCAGTGAGTCGGCGGGGGTGGCCGGGGAGCTGTTTTTT. Amino acids: CAISESAGVAGELFF.

This chain uses TRBV11-1 with TRBJ2-7; D remains unclear. The CDR3 spans 12 residues. CDR1 is SGHAT, CDR2 FQDESV, per germline (reference sequence). V was pared by 4 bases and J by 6 bases, with 10 bases between. CDR3 sequence: CASSSVSVEQYF. In DNA, the CDR3 is TGTGCCAGCAGCTCGGTCTCCGTCGAGCAGTACTTC.

This clone has just one count. V and J are TRBV19 and TRBJ1-2, with a weak D call TRBD1 (6 bases). Per germline, CDR1 LNHDA and CDR2 SQIVND (reference sequence). This CDR3 comprises 14 residues. Trimming took off 5 bases at V and 3 bases at J, with 13 bases between the two ends. The CDR3 spells CASSSGVRDYGYTF. Written as DNA, the CDR3 is TGTGCCAGTAGTTCAGGGGTACGGGACTATGGCTACACCTTC. The full variable domain, in which reference TRBV19 and TRBJ1-2 provide the parts outside the CDR3, is DGGITQSPKYLFRKEGQNVTLSCEQNLNHDAMYWYRQDPGQGLRLIYYSQIVNDFQKGDIAEGYSVSREKKESFPLTVTSAQKNPTAFYLCASSSGVRDYGYTFGSGTRLTVV.

The rearrangement links TRBV7-6 to TRBJ2-7, with D maybe TRBD1 (5 bases). CDR3 length equals 15 residues. With 2 bases removed from V and 5 bases from J, the gap between germline ends came to 16 bases. CDR1 and CDR2 from the germline V gene are SGHVS and FNYEAQ. The CDR3 here is CASSLPTGGPHEQYF. The CDR3 DNA reads as TGTGCCAGCAGCTTACCTACAGGTGGTCCCCACGAGCAGTACTTC.

This clone showed up just once. This chain connects TRBV2 to TRBJ1-3; D possibly corresponds to TRBD1 (5 bases). CDR3 length equals 14 residues. V lost 10 bases to trimming and J lost 8 bases, with 21 bases between them. Per germline, CDR1 SNHLY and CDR2 FYNNEI. Here the CDR3 reads CATPRDGGADTIYF. The DNA of the CDR3 is TGTGCCACCCCAAGAGACGGGGGAGCAGACACCATATATTTT.

The chain links TRBV9 to TRBJ2-7, with 9 bases aligning to TRBD2. This CDR3 contains 15 residues. Per the germline V gene, CDR1 is SGDLS and CDR2 is YYNGEE. V lost 4 bases to trimming and J lost 2 bases; unmatched junction nucleotides: 7. CDR3 nucleotide sequence: TGTGCCAGCAGCTCGGAGGGCGGGGGGGCCTACGAGCAGTACTTC. It is translated as CASSSEGGGAYEQYF.

The chain employs TRBV14 and TRBJ1-2; no firm D call. CDR3 length: 13 residues. V was cut by 1 base and J by 7 bases, with 10 bases left in between. Germline V gene lookup returns CDR1 SGHDN and CDR2 FVKESK. The CDR3 bases are TGTGCCAGCAGCCAAGTCCAGGCGGGTGGCTACACCTTC. Encoded protein: CASSQVQAGGYTF.

This chain links TRBV6-5 with TRBJ2-7; maybe TRBD1 (5 bases). V lost 0 bases to trimming and J lost 2 bases, with 11 bases between them. Germline CDR1 reads MNHEY; CDR2 reads SVGAGI. The CDR3 is 15 residues long. CDR3 coding DNA: TGTGCCAGCAGTTACTCAGCAGGGCCTACCTACGAGCAGTACTTC. Protein sequence: CASSYSAGPTYEQYF.

V usage is TRBV5-4 and J usage is TRBJ2-2; 8 positions match TRBD1. Germline assignment: CDR1 SGHNT and CDR2 YYREEE (reference sequence). V gave up 0 bases and J gave up 6 bases; unmatched junction bases: 1. The CDR3 sequence is 14 residues long. The CDR3 bases are TGTGCCAGCAGCTTGGAACAGGGGGCCGGGGAGCTGTTTTTT. Residues: CASSLEQGAGELFF. Filled out from reference TRBV5-4 and TRBJ2-2, the complete variable domain reads ETGVTQSPTHLIKTRGQQVTLRCSSQSGHNTVSWYQQALGQGPQFIFQYYREEENGRGNFPPRFSGLQFPNYSSELNVNALELDDSALYLCASSLEQGAGELFFGEGSRLTVL.

This clone was detected only once. The rearrangement joins TRBV2 to TRBJ1-6; 7 bases match TRBD1. Germline V gene data show CDR1 as SNHLY and CDR2 as FYNNEI. Germline trimming cut 3 bases from V and 6 bases from J; bases unmatched to any gene: 5. The CDR3 contains 15 residues. CDR3 loop: CASSDSGQTNSPLHF. In DNA form, the CDR3 reads TGTGCCAGCAGTGACTCGGGACAGACTAATTCACCCCTCCACTTT.

The chain joins TRBV19 to TRBJ2-5; D gene ambiguous. The J call may be in error: the DNA end matches TRBJ2-7 better. The CDR3 is made up of 15 amino acids. The germline gives CDR1 LNHDA, CDR2 SQIVND (reference sequence). The CDR3 DNA follows: TGTGCCAGTAGTATCGATCTCTCGAGTACCTACGAGCAGTACTTC. This sequence encodes CASSIDLSSTYEQYF.

As to this clone: An end of the junction does not agree with germline; a read error may underlie this. This chain connects TRBV7-9 to TRBJ1-2, with D possibly TRBD1 on 5 matching bases. Germline lookup yields CDR1 SEHNR and CDR2 FQNEAQ (reference sequence). This CDR3 is 15 amino acids long. The CDR3 DNA reads TGTTCCAGCAGCCGGGCGGACGGAGGGGCCTATGGCTACACCTTC. This codes for CSSSRADGGAYGYTF.

The chain couples TRBV7-6 to TRBJ2-2, with D tentatively TRBD1 (5 bases). Trimming cost V 5 bases and J 1 base, with 20 bases left between them. This CDR3 spans 18 amino acids. CDR1 is SGHVS, CDR2 FNYEAQ, per germline. The CDR3 here is CASSLSRRQTMNTGELFF. The CDR3 DNA reads as TGTGCCAGCAGCCTCTCTCGGCGACAGACAATGAACACCGGGGAGCTGTTTTTT.

J is TRBJ2-2 and V is TRBV15; 10 nucleotides line up with TRBD2. This CDR3 is 17 amino acids long. Germline V CDR1 and CDR2: LNHNV, YYDKDF (reference sequence). The ends lost 0 bases at V and 6 bases at J; junction bases unmatched: 7. In DNA, the CDR3 is TGTGCCACCAGCAGAGATTTGCTAGCGGGGGTTTCCGGGGAGCTGTTTTTT. Translation gives CATSRDLLAGVSGELFF.

The chain is built from TRBV13 and TRBJ2-7; 7 bases are shared with TRBD1. The ends lost 3 bases at V and 5 bases at J; junction bases unmatched: 4. The CDR3 totals 13 residues. The germline V gene encodes CDR1 PRHDT and CDR2 FYEKMQ (reference sequence). CDR3 loop: CASSLTRGHEQYF. The CDR3 region has the DNA TGTGCCAGCAGCTTGACAAGGGGGCACGAGCAGTACTTC.

The chain has TRBV18 and TRBJ2-5, with 7 bases aligning to TRBD1. The J segment lost 2 bases and the V segment lost 2 bases, leaving 5 bases of the junction unmatched. The CDR3 has 15 residues. The germline V gene encodes CDR1 KGHSH and CDR2 LQKENI. In nucleotides, the CDR3 is TGTGCCAGCTCACCAAACAGGGGATGGCAAGAGACCCAGTACTTC. Residues: CASSPNRGWQETQYF.

V gene TRBV4-1 combines with J gene TRBJ1-4, with 8 bases lining up with TRBD1. Germline V gives CDR1 MGHRA, CDR2 YSYEKL. Losses at the gene ends were 4 bases for V and 6 bases for J; bases not matched to a gene: 7. This CDR3 comprises 15 residues. CDR3: CASSRQGAGDEKLFF. The CDR3 nucleotides read TGCGCCAGCAGCCGCCAGGGGGCCGGGGATGAAAAACTGTTTTTT.

This rearrangement joins TRBV9 to TRBJ2-2; D gene uncertain. Germline V lookup: CDR1 SGDLS, CDR2 YYNGEE. V lost 2 bases, J lost 7 bases, and 3 bases lay in between. CDR3 length equals 11 residues. The CDR3 region is CASSVSGELFF. The CDR3 DNA follows: TGTGCCAGCAGCGTGAGCGGGGAGCTGTTTTTT.

This clone was counted only a few times. The chain is built from TRBV13 and TRBJ2-7, with 9 bases that match TRBD1. The CDR3 sequence is 17 residues long. The germline V gene has CDR1 PRHDT and CDR2 FYEKMQ (reference sequence). The V gene end was trimmed by 6 bases and the J gene end by 2 bases; junction bases not matched to a gene: 14. DNA of the CDR3: TGTGCCAGCAGGATTGCAACCGGGACAGGGTTGACCTACGAGCAGTACTTC. Amino acid sequence: CASRIATGTGLTYEQYF.

The V gene is TRBV12-5, the J gene TRBJ2-5; TRBD1 agrees at 9 bases. Germline assignment: CDR1 LGHNT and CDR2 FRNRAP. The CDR3 covers 16 residues. The trim removed 1 base at V and 5 bases at J, leaving 8 bases unmatched. The CDR3 nucleotides read TGTGCTAGTGGTTTGGGGATTATGACAGGGGGGGAGACCCAGTACTTC. Protein sequence: CASGLGIMTGGETQYF. Looking up the rest from reference TRBV12-5 and TRBJ2-5 gives the full variable domain: DARVTQTPRHKVTEMGQEVTMRCQPILGHNTVFWYRQTMMQGLELLAYFRNRAPLDDSGMPKDRFSAEMPDATLATLKIQPSEPRDSAVYFCASGLGIMTGGETQYFGPGTRLLVL.

This rearrangement joins TRBV6-5 to TRBJ1-5; D is possibly TRBD1 (6 bases). Germline V CDR1 and CDR2: MNHEY, SVGAGI. V lost 6 bases, J lost 3 bases, and 12 bases lay in between. The CDR3 is 14 amino acids. The CDR3 coding sequence is TGTGCCAGCAGACAGGGCTTATTCAATCAGCCCCAGCATTTT. Its translation is CASRQGLFNQPQHF.

This clone was seen more than once but under ten times. The V call is TRBV6-1, the J call TRBJ2-1; TRBD2 is a possible D gene (6 bases). Germline V lookup: CDR1 MNHNS, CDR2 SASEGT. The CDR3 runs 15 residues. The ends were cut back, 1 base at V and 0 bases at J, with 7 bases in the middle. CDR3 amino acids: CASSEVGGSYNEQFF. The DNA for the CDR3 is TGTGCCAGCAGTGAAGTGGGGGGCTCCTACAATGAGCAGTTCTTC.

The CDR3 DNA sequence: TGCGCCAGCAGCCAAGCCCCGACAGGAGCACGCGAAAAACTGTTTTTT. It specifies CASSQAPTGAREKLFF. The V and J genes are TRBV4-1 and TRBJ1-4; the D gene is possibly TRBD1 (6 bases). Trimming pared 1 base from V and 8 bases from J, leaving 17 bases between. From germline, CDR1 is MGHRA and CDR2 YSYEKL. The length of the CDR3 is 16 residues.

The chain is built from TRBV4-1 and TRBJ2-7; D is possibly TRBD1 (6 bases). Germline V gene lookup returns CDR1 MGHRA and CDR2 YSYEKL. Trimming left V 1 base short and J 4 bases short, with 11 bases between. The CDR3 spans 14 residues. CDR3 nucleotide sequence: TGCGCCAGCAGCCAAGGTGGCAGGGGTTACGAGCAGTACTTC. It codes for CASSQGGRGYEQYF.

In this sample, this clone turned up once. This sequence joins TRBV7-9 and TRBJ1-2, with 8 bases aligning to TRBD1. V gave up 5 bases and J gave up 5 bases; unmatched junction bases: 13. This CDR3 region has 16 residues. In germline, CDR1 is SEHNR, CDR2 FQNEAQ (reference sequence). The CDR3 DNA reads TGTGCCAGCAGCCCCCCCGTTGCAGGGGGCAGTTATGGCTACACCTTC. It specifies CASSPPVAGGSYGYTF.